The 12 T cell receptor beta chains below all came from one sample that was sequenced in a study of T cell responses to AZD1222 COVID-19 vaccine. Produced via immunoSEQ multiplex PCR; TCRdb's table is partial and in-frame only. In the table there are fewer than 110,000 clones, approximately 92% of which are singletons. The starting material was peripheral blood, obtained 28 days after the second AZD1222 dose. The receptors here all came from an adult who received the AZD1222 COVID-19 vaccine.

The gene calls are TRBV30 and TRBJ1-5; D ambiguous. Trimming left V 1 base short and J 2 bases short, with 6 bases between. The CDR3 extends over 13 amino acids. The germline CDR1 and CDR2 sequences are GTSNPN and SVGIG (reference sequence). CDR3 DNA sequence: TGTGCCTGGAGTGCCAATGGCAATCAGCCCCAGCATTTT. Its protein is CAWSANGNQPQHF. Combining the CDR3 with reference TRBV30 and TRBJ1-5 gives the whole variable domain SQTIHQWPATLVQPVGSPLSLECTVEGTSNPNLYWYRQAAGRGLQLLFYSVGIGQISSEVPQNLSASRPQDRQFILSSKKLLLSDSGFYLCAWSANGNQPQHFGDGTRLSIL.

V gene TRBV6-6 combines with J gene TRBJ2-7, with 7 positions matching TRBD2. CDR1 and CDR2 from the germline V gene are MNHNY and SVGAGI (reference sequence). The CDR3 has 15 residues. J lost 2 bases, V lost 5 bases, and 9 bases had no gene match. DNA for the CDR3: TGTGCCAGCAGTGCCCGAGAGCGGGGTCCCTACGAGCAGTACTTC. Translating it yields CASSARERGPYEQYF.

This chain links TRBV28 with TRBJ1-5, with 8 positions matching TRBD1. Germline V gene lookup returns CDR1 MDHEN and CDR2 SYDVKM. The CDR3 runs 13 residues. V trimming: 7 bases; J trimming: 6 bases; junction bases outside the gene matches: 5. CDR3 in DNA: TGTGCCAGCACGTCAGGGGGCCTTCAGCCCCAGCATTTT. Translating gives CASTSGGLQPQHF. Full variable domain (outside the CDR3, taken from reference TRBV28 and TRBJ1-5): DVKVTQSSRYLVKRTGEKVFLECVQDMDHENMFWYRQDPGLGLRLIYFSYDVKMKEKGDIPEGYSVSREKKERFSLILESASTNQTSMYLCASTSGGLQPQHFGDGTRLSIL.

The chain recombines TRBV4-3 with TRBJ2-5; TRBD2 matches at 9 bases. Germline CDR1 is LGHNA and CDR2 is YSLEER. The CDR3 totals 16 residues. With V trimmed by 2 bases and J by 4 bases, 8 bases remained unmatched. The chain's CDR3 is CASSQSRREGLETQYF. The CDR3 coding sequence is TGCGCCAGCAGCCAATCTAGGCGGGAGGGCCTAGAGACCCAGTACTTC.

The chain has TRBV29-1 and TRBJ2-5, with D hard to call. Trimming pared 4 bases from V and 1 base from J, leaving 7 bases between. This CDR3 is built from 12 residues. From germline, CDR1 is SQVTM and CDR2 ANQGSEA. CDR3 DNA sequence: TGCAGCGTTGGAAGGACCCAAGAGACCCAGTACTTC. This codes for CSVGRTQETQYF.

The chain links TRBV12-3 or TRBV12-4 to TRBJ1-1; the D gene is possibly TRBD1 (6 bases). The CDR3 contains 12 residues. Between the trimmed V and J ends, which lost 2 bases and 7 bases, there was a span of 8 bases. The CDR3 here is CASSLSRGEAFF. CDR3 in DNA: TGTGCCAGCAGTTTATCCAGGGGTGAAGCTTTCTTT.

The V gene is TRBV5-1, the J gene TRBJ1-2; no clear D. CDR3 size: 14 residues. Germline V gene sequence: CDR1 SGHRS, CDR2 YFSETQ. V lost 0 bases and J lost 2, with 8 bases in between. The CDR3 sequence: CASSLASANYGYTF. DNA of the CDR3: TGCGCCAGCAGCTTGGCCAGCGCAAACTATGGCTACACCTTC.

The rearrangement uses TRBV7-2 and TRBJ1-5; no clear D. V was pared by 5 bases and J by 6 bases, with 11 bases between. CDR1 is SGHTA and CDR2 is FQGNSA in the germline V gene. The CDR3 is 13 amino acids. The CDR3 loop reads CASSPYNGQPQHF. The CDR3 DNA follows: TGTGCCAGCAGCCCATACAACGGTCAGCCCCAGCATTTT.

This clone was seen once. The chain is built from TRBV7-9 and TRBJ2-1; D not certain. Germline CDR1 reads SEHNR; CDR2 reads FQNEAQ (reference sequence). The CDR3 extends over 12 amino acids. V was cut by 5 bases and J by 6 bases, with 8 bases left in between. The DNA of the CDR3 is TGTGCCAGCAGCACCAGAATCAATGAGCAGTTCTTC. Translated, it gives CASSTRINEQFF.

This rearrangement joins TRBV7-9 to TRBJ2-6; D perhaps matches TRBD2 (5 bases). Germline values: CDR1 SEHNR, CDR2 FQNEAQ (reference sequence). Trimming took off 5 bases at V and 2 bases at J, with 22 bases between the two ends. The CDR3 spans 19 residues. CDR3 loop: CASSQLGTALTTGANVLTF. CDR3 nucleotides: TGTGCCAGCAGCCAACTCGGTACAGCCCTGACTACTGGGGCCAACGTCCTGACTTTC. Full variable domain (missing parts from reference TRBV7-9 and TRBJ2-6): DTGVSQNPRHKITKRGQNVTFRCDPISEHNRLYWYRQTLGQGPEFLTYFQNEAQLEKSRLLSDRFSAERPKGSFSTLEIQRTEQGDSAMYLCASSQLGTALTTGANVLTFGAGSRLTVL.

The chain joins TRBV7-3 to TRBJ2-3, with D perhaps TRBD2 (5 bases). The CDR3 is 16 residues long. From germline, CDR1 is SGHTA and CDR2 FQGTGA. Trimming left V 5 bases short and J 2 bases short, with 17 bases between. The CDR3 region has the DNA TGTGCCAGCAGCCCGGGCTCGGGGATTATCACAGATACGCAGTATTTT. Translating gives CASSPGSGIITDTQYF.

The J gene is TRBJ2-5, the V gene TRBV19; D may be TRBD1 or TRBD2 (5 bases each). The CDR3 covers 13 residues. Germline V lookup: CDR1 LNHDA, CDR2 SQIVND (reference sequence). Trimming shortened V by 8 bases and J by 8 bases, and 18 bases separated the two germline ends. CDR3 bases: TGTGCCAGTGGGGACGCCCCCGGTGCTACCCAGTACTTC. Translating it yields CASGDAPGATQYF.